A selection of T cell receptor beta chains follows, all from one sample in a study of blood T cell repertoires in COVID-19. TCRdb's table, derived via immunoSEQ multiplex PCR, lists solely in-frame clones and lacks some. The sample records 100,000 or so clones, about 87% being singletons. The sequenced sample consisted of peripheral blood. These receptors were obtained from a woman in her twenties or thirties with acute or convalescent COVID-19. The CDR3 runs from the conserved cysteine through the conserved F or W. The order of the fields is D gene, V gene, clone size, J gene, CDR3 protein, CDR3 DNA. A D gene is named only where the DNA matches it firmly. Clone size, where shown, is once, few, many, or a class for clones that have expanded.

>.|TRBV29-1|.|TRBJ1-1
CSVREGRLGSEAFF
TGCAGCGTTAGGGAGGGCAGGCTGGGGAGTGAAGCTTTCTTT
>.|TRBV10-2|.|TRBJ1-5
CASTEPNQPQHF
TGCGCCAGCACTGAGCCTAATCAGCCCCAGCATTTT
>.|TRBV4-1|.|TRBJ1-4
CASSRREPDNEKLFF
TGCGCCAGCAGCAGAAGGGAGCCTGACAATGAAAAACTGTTTTTT
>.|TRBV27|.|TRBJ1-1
CASSLIGGQNTEAFF
TGTGCCAGCAGTTTAATCGGGGGGCAGAACACTGAAGCTTTCTTT
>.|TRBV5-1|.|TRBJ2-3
CASTPTGREVDTQYF
TGCGCCAGCACCCCGACCGGGAGAGAGGTAGATACGCAGTATTTT
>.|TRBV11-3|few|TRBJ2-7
CASSPRRRGSSYEQYF
TGTGCCAGCAGCCCTCGTCGTAGGGGTAGCTCCTACGAGCAGTACTTC
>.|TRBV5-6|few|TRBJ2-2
CASSLDRNTGELFF
TGTGCCAGCAGCTTAGACAGAAACACCGGGGAGCTGTTTTTT
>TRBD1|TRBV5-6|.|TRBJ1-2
CASSFRTGLRYGYTF
TGTGCCAGCAGCTTCAGGACAGGTTTGAGGTATGGCTACACCTTC
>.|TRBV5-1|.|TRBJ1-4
CASSLGEAGEKLFF
TGCGCCAGCAGCTTGGGGGAAGCGGGGGAAAAACTGTTTTTT
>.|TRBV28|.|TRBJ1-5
CASSPESRFDQPQHF
TGTGCCAGCAGCCCCGAGTCGAGGTTTGATCAGCCCCAGCATTTT
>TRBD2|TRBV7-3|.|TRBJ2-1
CASSPGRDEQFF
TGTGCCAGCAGCCCCGGGAGGGATGAGCAGTTCTTC
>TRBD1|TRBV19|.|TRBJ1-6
CASSLEWDRVTSPLHF
TGTGCCAGTAGTTTAGAATGGGACAGGGTAACTTCACCCCTCCACTTT
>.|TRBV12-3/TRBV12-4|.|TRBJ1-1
CASSFSANTEAFF
TGTGCCAGCAGTTTTAGCGCGAACACTGAAGCTTTCTTT
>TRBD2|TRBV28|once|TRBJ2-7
CASSLPSGASSYEQYF
TGTGCCAGCAGTTTGCCTAGCGGGGCATCCTCCTACGAGCAGTACTTC
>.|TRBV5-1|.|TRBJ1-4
CASSSWGRYNEKLFF
TGCGCCAGCAGCTCCTGGGGGAGGTATAATGAAAAACTGTTTTTT
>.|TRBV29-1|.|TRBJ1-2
CSAYDEGYGYTF
TGCAGCGCTTATGATGAGGGCTATGGCTACACCTTC
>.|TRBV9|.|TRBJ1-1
CASSSQGWGTEAFF
TGTGCCAGCAGCTCCCAGGGTTGGGGCACTGAAGCTTTCTTT
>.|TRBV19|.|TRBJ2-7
CASSYAAEQYF
TGTGCCAGTAGTTATGCGGCCGAGCAGTACTTC
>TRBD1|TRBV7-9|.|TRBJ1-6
CASSQTGSSYNSPLHF
TGTGCCAGCAGCCAGACAGGGAGCTCCTATAATTCACCCCTCCACTTT
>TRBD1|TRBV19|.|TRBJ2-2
CASSPGQGLLGELFF
TGTGCCAGTAGCCCGGGACAGGGGCTCCTCGGGGAGCTGTTTTTT
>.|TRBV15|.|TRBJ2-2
CATRPEGVGGGELFF
TGTGCCACCCGGCCTGAGGGGGTAGGAGGCGGGGAGCTGTTTTTT
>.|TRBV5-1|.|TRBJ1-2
CASSSTGTPGSF
TGCGCCAGCAGTTCAACAGGGACCCCTGGGTCCTTC
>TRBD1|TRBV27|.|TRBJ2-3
CASTTPGGPDTQYF
TGTGCCAGCACCACACCAGGGGGCCCAGATACGCAGTATTTT
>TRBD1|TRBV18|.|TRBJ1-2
CASSPATGAGYGYTF
TGTGCCAGCTCACCCGCGACAGGGGCTGGCTATGGCTACACCTTC
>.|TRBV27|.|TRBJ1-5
CASSLRGGGHDQPQHF
TGTGCCAGCAGTTTACGGGGTGGGGGCCACGATCAGCCCCAGCATTTT
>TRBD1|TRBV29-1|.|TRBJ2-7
CSVEANRGAYEQYF
TGCAGCGTTGAAGCCAACAGGGGAGCCTACGAGCAGTACTTC
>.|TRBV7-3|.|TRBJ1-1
CASSLTSGGTEAFF
TGTGCCAGCAGCTTAACTTCGGGGGGCACTGAAGCTTTCTTT
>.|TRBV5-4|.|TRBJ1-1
CASSLKGVNTEAFF
TGTGCCAGCAGCTTGAAGGGGGTGAACACTGAAGCTTTCTTT
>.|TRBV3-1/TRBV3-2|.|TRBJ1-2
CASSQDGGGGTDSPDYGYTF
TGTGCCAGCAGCCAAGATGGGGGAGGTGGGACGGATTCCCCGGACTATGGCTACACCTTC
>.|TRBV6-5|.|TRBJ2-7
CASSYFVEQPYEQYF
TGTGCCAGCAGTTATTTCGTGGAACAGCCCTACGAGCAGTACTTC
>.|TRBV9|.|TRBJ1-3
CASSDSGGITGNTIYF
TGTGCCAGCAGCGACTCCGGGGGAATAACTGGAAACACCATATATTTT
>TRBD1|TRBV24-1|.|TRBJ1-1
CATSDSRPDRVNTEAFF
TGTGCCACCAGTGATTCCCGCCCCGACAGGGTGAACACTGAAGCTTTCTTT
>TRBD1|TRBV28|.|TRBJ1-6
CASTSGDRNNSPLHF
TGTGCCAGCACTTCCGGGGACAGGAATAATTCACCCCTCCACTTT
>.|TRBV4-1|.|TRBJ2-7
CASSQADRPHEQYF
TGCGCCAGCAGCCAAGCCGACAGGCCCCACGAGCAGTACTTC
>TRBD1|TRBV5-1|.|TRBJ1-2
CASSTGDRIYGYTF
TGCGCCAGCAGCACTGGGGACAGGATATATGGCTACACCTTC
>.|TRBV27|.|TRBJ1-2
CASRYTGPYGYTF
TGTGCCAGCAGATACACAGGGCCCTATGGCTACACCTTC
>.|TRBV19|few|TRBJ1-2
CASSISRGHHYGYTF
TGTGCCAGTAGTATCTCCAGGGGTCACCACTATGGCTACACCTTC
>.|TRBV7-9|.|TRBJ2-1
CASIPDSYNEQFF
TGTGCCAGCATCCCTGACAGCTACAATGAGCAGTTCTTC
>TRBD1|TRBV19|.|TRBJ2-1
CASNLGTGYSSYNEQFF
TGTGCCAGTAACCTCGGGACAGGGTACAGCTCCTACAATGAGCAGTTCTTC
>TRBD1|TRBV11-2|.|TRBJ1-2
CASSLESRGLYGYTF
TGTGCCAGCAGCTTAGAGAGCAGGGGGCTCTATGGCTACACCTTC
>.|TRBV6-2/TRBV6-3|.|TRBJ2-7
CASSYSYYEQYF
TGTGCCAGCAGTTATTCTTACTACGAGCAGTACTTC
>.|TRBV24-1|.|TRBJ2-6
CATSGEGAGANVLTF
TGTGCCACCAGTGGGGAGGGGGCTGGGGCCAACGTCCTGACTTTC
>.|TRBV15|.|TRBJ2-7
CATSRDQGYEQYF
TGTGCCACCAGCAGAGATCAGGGCTACGAGCAGTACTTC
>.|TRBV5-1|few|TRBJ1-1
CASQKTLNTEAFF
TGCGCCAGCCAAAAGACATTGAACACTGAAGCTTTCTTT
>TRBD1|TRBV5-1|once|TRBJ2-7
CASSFPGQGYEQYF
TGCGCCAGCAGCTTTCCGGGACAGGGCTACGAGCAGTACTTC
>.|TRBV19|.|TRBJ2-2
CASSQDRSTGELFF
TGTGCCAGTAGTCAAGACAGGTCTACCGGGGAGCTGTTTTTT
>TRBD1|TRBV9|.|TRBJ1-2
CASSPTGQGAGTF
TGTGCCAGCAGCCCTACGGGACAGGGGGCAGGCACCTTC
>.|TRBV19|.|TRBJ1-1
CASHTGRRNTEAFF
TGTGCCAGTCATACGGGGAGGAGGAACACTGAAGCTTTCTTT
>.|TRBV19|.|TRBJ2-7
CASSIFGQTSYEQYF
TGTGCCAGTAGTATCTTCGGACAGACCTCCTACGAGCAGTACTTC
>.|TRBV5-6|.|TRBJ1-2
CASSLNAVNLSGYTF
TGTGCCAGCAGCTTGAATGCGGTAAATTTATCTGGCTACACCTTC
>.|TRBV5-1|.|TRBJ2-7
CASSLEPGKAYYEQYF
TGCGCCAGCAGCTTGGAACCGGGTAAAGCGTACTACGAGCAGTACTTC
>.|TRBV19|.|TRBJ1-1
CASSPGTEAFF
TGTGCCAGTAGTCCAGGGACTGAAGCTTTCTTT